This T cell receptor beta chain was identified in a study of T cells after yellow fever vaccination. Study-wide results and caveats: Just a small share of clonotypes turned up in the CD4 compartment as well as the CD8 compartment.

The CDR3 is 14 amino acids. The germline V gene encodes CDR1 LGHNA and CDR2 YNFKEQ. Deletions cut 0 bases from V and 4 bases from J, with 9 bases between. MiXCR was run by TCRdb on the 5' RACE reads, yielding one entry per CDR3 protein. Of fewer than 100,000 distinct CDR3 sequences listed, over 8% were seen once; the top ten hold 15% to 20%. The receptor was derived from a man younger than 30 who received the YFV17D yellow fever vaccine. Sequencing used CD8+ T cells not binding an NS4B(214-222) dextramer, sorted from PBMCs, obtained around 14 days after the first yellow fever vaccination. The chain couples TRBV4-2 to TRBJ1-2; D ambiguous. Here the CDR3 reads CASSQDEGIYGYTF. Written as DNA, the CDR3 is TGTGCCAGCAGCCAAGACGAAGGGATCTATGGCTACACCTTC.